This entry lists 22 T cell receptor beta chains sequenced from one sample in a study of blood T cell repertoires in COVID-19. Generated by immunoSEQ multiplex PCR, the TCRdb table keeps only in-frame clones and is missing some. This table holds tens of thousands of clones, over 75% found once. Material for sequencing was peripheral blood. The source is a man between 70 and 80 years old with acute or convalescent COVID-19.

This clone has only one observation. This chain joins TRBV6-4 and TRBJ2-2, with 7 bases that match TRBD1. Germline CDR1 is MRHNA and CDR2 is SNTAGT. CDR3 size: 16 residues. V trimming: 5 bases; J trimming: 2 bases; junction bases outside the gene matches: 8. This chain's CDR3 is CASSPQGRGNTGELFF. The CDR3 nucleotides are TGTGCCAGCAGTCCACAGGGGCGCGGAAACACCGGGGAGCTGTTTTTT.

In DNA form, the CDR3 reads TGTGCCAGCAGCCCGACGGGACAGGGAGTAACGAGGTCCTACGAGCAGTACTTC. Its protein is CASSPTGQGVTRSYEQYF. The rearrangement links TRBV7-2 to TRBJ2-7; 9 bases are shared with TRBD1. The CDR3 length is 18 residues. V lost 5 bases to trimming and J lost 1 base; unmatched junction nucleotides: 15. Per germline, CDR1 SGHTA and CDR2 FQGNSA.

About this clone itself: The same CDR3 arises from other DNA sequences in this sample as well. The gene calls are TRBV19 and TRBJ1-5; 12 bases align to TRBD1. The CDR3 totals 15 residues. The ends lost 6 bases at V and 3 bases at J; junction bases unmatched: 3. Germline V gene data show CDR1 as LNHDA and CDR2 as SQIVND (reference sequence). The CDR3 spells CASSWDRGPNQPQHF. CDR3 in DNA: TGTGCCAGTAGCTGGGACAGGGGGCCCAATCAGCCCCAGCATTTT.

The table lists this clone with a few counts. The chain couples TRBV9 to TRBJ2-2, with D perhaps matching TRBD2 (5 bases). From germline, CDR1 is SGDLS and CDR2 YYNGEE. The V end was cut by 4 bases, the J end by 4 bases, with 11 bases between. The CDR3 has 14 amino acids. The CDR3 region is CASSFDRGTGELFF. CDR3 DNA: TGTGCCAGCAGCTTCGACCGGGGCACCGGGGAGCTGTTTTTT.

The rearrangement links TRBV7-9 to TRBJ2-3; 7 bases fit TRBD2. V shed 5 bases and J 5 bases; nucleotides not matched to a gene: 10. CDR3 length equals 15 residues. The germline CDR1 and CDR2 sequences are SEHNR and FQNEAQ (reference sequence). This CDR3 is CASSQARIAGDTQYF. In DNA, the CDR3 is TGTGCCAGCAGCCAAGCACGGATAGCGGGAGATACGCAGTATTTT.

There are a few counts of this clone. The rearrangement links TRBV6-1 to TRBJ1-5, with TRBD1 matching over 12 bases. This CDR3 region has 18 residues. After removal of 4 bases from V and 5 bases from J, the junction contained 12 bases not matched to a gene. The V gene's germline CDR1 is MNHNS and CDR2 SASEGT. The chain's CDR3 is CASSAGQGAAGLDQPQHF. CDR3 nucleotide sequence: TGTGCCAGCAGTGCGGGACAGGGGGCGGCGGGTCTTGATCAGCCCCAGCATTTT.

The chain joins TRBV2 to TRBJ1-4; 8 bases line up with TRBD1. The germline V gene encodes CDR1 SNHLY and CDR2 FYNNEI. This CDR3 has 14 residues. Trimming took 10 bases from V and 7 from J; bases not matched to a gene: 11. CDR3 bases: TGTGCCACTCGGCCCGGGACAGGCGTTGAAAAACTGTTTTTT. This gives the protein CATRPGTGVEKLFF.

This clone has a handful of counts. The chain's CDR3 is CASSEDLLAEGEQFF. The CDR3 nucleotides read TGTGCCAGCAGTGAAGATCTTCTAGCAGAGGGTGAGCAGTTCTTC. The chain carries TRBV2 and TRBJ2-1, with D possibly matching TRBD2 (5 bases). V shed 1 base and J shed 9 bases, with 16 bases lying between them. This CDR3 spans 15 amino acids. Germline V lookup: CDR1 SNHLY, CDR2 FYNNEI.

The sample holds a few counts of this clone. This chain joins TRBV19 and TRBJ1-1; 8 bases are shared with TRBD1. Germline V gene sequence: CDR1 LNHDA, CDR2 SQIVND (reference sequence). The CDR3 has 14 residues. J was trimmed by 1 base and V by 10 bases; bases with no gene match: 8. The CDR3 is CATTRGLTNTEAFF. In DNA, the CDR3 is TGTGCCACAACCAGGGGGCTGACGAACACTGAAGCTTTCTTT.

The chain couples TRBV18 to TRBJ2-5; D call uncertain. Germline assignment: CDR1 KGHSH and CDR2 LQKENI. This CDR3 spans 12 amino acids. V was shortened by 6 bases and J by 0 bases, with 5 bases between the two germline ends. The CDR3 DNA reads as TGTGCCAGCTCGCCTAACCAAGAGACCCAGTACTTC. It yields the protein CASSPNQETQYF. Combining the CDR3 with reference TRBV18 and TRBJ2-5 gives the whole variable domain NAGVMQNPRHLVRRRGQEARLRCSPMKGHSHVYWYRQLPEEGLKFMVYLQKENIIDESGMPKERFSAEFPKEGPSILRIQQVVRGDSAAYFCASSPNQETQYFGPGTRLLVL.

V and J are TRBV11-3 and TRBJ2-5; 9 nucleotides agree with TRBD2. The CDR3 loop spans 16 amino acids. CDR1 and CDR2 from the germline V gene are SGHNT and YENEEA. The J segment lost 1 base and the V segment lost 3 bases, leaving 6 bases of the junction unmatched. DNA of the CDR3: TGTGCCAGCAGCTTTGGGACTAGCCTTAGCCAAGAGACCCAGTACTTC. Translating it yields CASSFGTSLSQETQYF.

The rearrangement uses TRBV5-6 and TRBJ2-7; TRBD2 aligns across 9 bases. Trimming at V came to 0 bases and at J to 9 bases, leaving 7 bases not matched to a gene. This CDR3 comprises 14 residues. Germline-derived CDR1 and CDR2 are SGHDT and YYEEEE. The CDR3 nucleotides read TGTGCCAGCAGCTTGGGCCTAGCGGGACCCGGGCAGTACTTC. Its translation: CASSLGLAGPGQYF.

This clone is deemed medium-sized. This chain uses TRBV18 with TRBJ2-5, with 9 bases aligning to TRBD1. The ends lost 3 bases at V and 2 bases at J; junction bases unmatched: 16. Germline values: CDR1 KGHSH, CDR2 LQKENI. The CDR3 totals 19 residues. The CDR3 here is CASSPGTGYRGIIQETQYF. As DNA, the CDR3 is TGTGCCAGCTCACCGGGGACAGGGTACCGCGGTATTATACAAGAGACCCAGTACTTC. Looking up the rest from reference TRBV18 and TRBJ2-5 gives the full variable domain: NAGVMQNPRHLVRRRGQEARLRCSPMKGHSHVYWYRQLPEEGLKFMVYLQKENIIDESGMPKERFSAEFPKEGPSILRIQQVVRGDSAAYFCASSPGTGYRGIIQETQYFGPGTRLLVL.

This clone was seen only once. This chain joins TRBV19 and TRBJ1-6; no reliable D call. CDR1 and CDR2 (germline): LNHDA, SQIVND (reference sequence). The CDR3 is 15 residues long. V was pared by 6 bases and J by 7 bases, with 16 bases between. CDR3 coding DNA: TGTGCCAGTAGCTTGAGGGAAGTACAGAATTCACCCCTCCACTTT. This sequence encodes CASSLREVQNSPLHF.

The rearrangement links TRBV2 to TRBJ2-2, with 8 bases matching TRBD1. V lost 5 bases to trimming and J lost 5 bases; unmatched junction nucleotides: 7. Germline V gene data show CDR1 as SNHLY and CDR2 as FYNNEI. The CDR3 runs 15 residues. DNA for the CDR3: TGTGCCAGCAGTAAAACAGGGGGTCCAACCGGGGAGCTGTTTTTT. This translates into CASSKTGGPTGELFF.

The chain links TRBV15 to TRBJ2-5; TRBD1 matches 12 bases. This CDR3 is built from 16 residues. Germline V gene data show CDR1 as LNHNV and CDR2 as YYDKDF (reference sequence). Losses at the gene ends were 0 bases for V and 5 bases for J; bases not matched to a gene: 4. CDR3 region: CATSRDGTGGQETQYF. Written as DNA, the CDR3 is TGTGCCACCAGCAGAGATGGGACAGGGGGCCAGGAGACCCAGTACTTC. Full variable domain (outside the CDR3, taken from reference TRBV15 and TRBJ2-5): DAMVIQNPRYQVTQFGKPVTLSCSQTLNHNVMYWYQQKSSQAPKLLFHYYDKDFNNEADTPDNFQSRRPNTSFCFLDIRSPGLGDTAMYLCATSRDGTGGQETQYFGPGTRLLVL.

The chain has TRBV24-1 and TRBJ2-5, with D maybe TRBD1 (5 bases). This CDR3 is 14 amino acids long. Germline lookup yields CDR1 KGHDR and CDR2 SFDVKD. V lost 4 bases, J lost 0 bases, and 8 bases lay in between. Written as DNA, the CDR3 is TGTGCCACCAGTGAAACAGGCTACCAAGAGACCCAGTACTTC. Encoded protein: CATSETGYQETQYF.

The V and J genes are TRBV27 and TRBJ1-2; D is perhaps TRBD1 (5 bases). The CDR3 is 15 residues long. The ends were cut back, 5 bases at V and 2 bases at J, with 15 bases in the middle. The germline V gene has CDR1 MNHEY and CDR2 SMNVEV (reference sequence). This CDR3 reads CASSKQTDSNYGYTF. Here the CDR3 DNA reads TGTGCCAGCAGTAAACAGACAGACTCGAACTATGGCTACACCTTC.

V gene TRBV9 combines with J gene TRBJ2-1, with 10 bases fitting TRBD2. The germline gives CDR1 SGDLS, CDR2 YYNGEE. This CDR3 has 16 amino acids. V was clipped by 0 bases and J by 8 bases; unmatched bases: 8. The CDR3, as DNA: TGTGCCAGCAGCGTAGTAGCAGCGGGAGGGCCCCATGAGCAGTTCTTC. Amino acids: CASSVVAAGGPHEQFF.

The CDR3 protein is CATSRDSGVEQYF. The DNA of the CDR3 is TGTGCCACCAGCAGAGATTCCGGGGTCGAGCAGTACTTC. This chain connects TRBV15 to TRBJ2-7; tentatively, D is TRBD2 (5 bases). This CDR3 is 13 amino acids long. In germline, CDR1 is LNHNV, CDR2 YYDKDF (reference sequence). V was cut by 0 bases and J by 6 bases, with 9 bases left in between.

The gene calls are TRBV5-6 and TRBJ1-1; D is unclear. The CDR3 contains 11 residues. The V gene lost 7 bases and the J gene lost 2 bases, with 6 bases spanning the gap. From germline, CDR1 is SGHDT and CDR2 YYEEEE. DNA of the CDR3: TGTGCCAGCGAGGCCAACACTGAAGCTTTCTTT. The encoded protein is CASEANTEAFF.

The chain recombines TRBV24-1 with TRBJ1-5; 10 bases match TRBD1. Germline values: CDR1 KGHDR, CDR2 SFDVKD. CDR3 length: 17 residues. V shed 4 bases and J 3 bases; nucleotides not matched to a gene: 8. The CDR3 region is CATSEGQGDLLNQPQHF. CDR3 nucleotides: TGTGCCACCAGTGAAGGACAGGGGGACCTCCTCAATCAGCCCCAGCATTTT.